A selection of T cell receptor beta chains follows, all from one sample in a study of technical replicates of blood from a few donors. The table came from immunoSEQ multiplex PCR; TCRdb's copy has only in-frame clones and leaves some out. The sample has tens of thousands of clones; approximately 92% are singletons. The material sequenced was T cells isolated from PBMCs. The receptors originated from a human donor in good health. Some clones in this sample may be carry-over from other donors' samples. Both conserved end residues are part of each CDR3. Fields, in order: J gene, D gene, clone size, V gene, CDR3 DNA, CDR3 protein. A D gene is named only where the DNA matches it firmly. Size is omitted from some rows. Given values are once, few, many or a class for expanded clones.

>TRBJ1-2|NA|NA|TRBV9
TGTGCCAGCAGCGTAGCTGGGGCGGCTGGCTACACCTTC
CASSVAGAAGYTF
>TRBJ2-3|NA|NA|TRBV11-3
TGTGCCAGCAGCTCATCGACACCAGATACGCAGTATTTT
CASSSSTPDTQYF
>TRBJ2-7|NA|NA|TRBV9
TGTGCCAGCAGCTCTACCTCCTACGAGCAGTACTTC
CASSSTSYEQYF
>TRBJ2-2|NA|NA|TRBV6-1
TGTGCCAGCAGCCATACACGTTACACCGGGGAGCTGTTTTTT
CASSHTRYTGELFF
>TRBJ1-5|NA|NA|TRBV27
TGTGCCAGCAGTTTGGGGCAGTACAATCAGCCCCAGCATTTT
CASSLGQYNQPQHF
>TRBJ2-2|NA|NA|TRBV6-4
TGTGCCAGCAGTGACGGGGGACACGGGGAGCTGTTTTTT
CASSDGGHGELFF
>TRBJ2-7|TRBD1|NA|TRBV9
TGTGCCAGCAGCGTAGCGTCCAGGACAGGGCTCTACGAGCAGTACTTC
CASSVASRTGLYEQYF
>TRBJ2-5|NA|NA|TRBV7-2
TGTGCCAGCAGTCCCCCCGCGGAGACCCAGTACTTC
CASSPPAETQYF
>TRBJ2-3|TRBD1|NA|TRBV5-1
TGCGCCAGCAGCTTGGATCCGGGACAGAGCACAGATACGCAGTATTTT
CASSLDPGQSTDTQYF
>TRBJ2-3|NA|NA|TRBV2
TGTGCCAGCCTCGGGGAGAATGGAGCAGATACGCAGTATTTT
CASLGENGADTQYF
>TRBJ1-1|NA|NA|TRBV6-9
TGTGCCAGCAGTCGTAAAGACAGCCGCACTGAAGCTTTCTTT
CASSRKDSRTEAFF
>TRBJ1-2|NA|NA|TRBV18
TGTGCCAGCTCACCCAACTTCTCAACGGTCTATGGCTACACCTTC
CASSPNFSTVYGYTF
>TRBJ2-2|NA|NA|TRBV30
TGTGCCTGGTCAGATCCCCCCAGATACGGGGAGCTGTTTTTT
CAWSDPPRYGELFF
>TRBJ2-1|TRBD2|NA|TRBV6-1
TGTGCCAGCACTTCTAGCGGAAGCTCCTACAATGAGCAGTTCTTC
CASTSSGSSYNEQFF
>TRBJ1-1|NA|NA|TRBV11-2
TGTGCCAGCAGCCGTTCGATCCGGGCTTTCTTT
CASSRSIRAFF
>TRBJ2-1|NA|NA|TRBV5-1
TGCGCCAGCAGCTTGTTTCAGGGCTATGAGCAGTTCTTC
CASSLFQGYEQFF
>TRBJ2-3|TRBD2|NA|TRBV27
TGTGCCAGCAGCCGGATAGCGGGAGCGTCTCCAGATACGCAGTATTTT
CASSRIAGASPDTQYF
>TRBJ2-1|NA|NA|TRBV29-1
TGCAGCTCCGGTGGTATCTCTTACAATGAGCAGTTCTTC
CSSGGISYNEQFF
>TRBJ1-2|NA|NA|TRBV28
TGTGCCAGCAGTTTAAACCGGGACACATACTTCTCCTATGGCTACACCTTC
CASSLNRDTYFSYGYTF
>TRBJ2-7|NA|NA|TRBV11-2
TGTGCCAGCAGCTTAGGGCTGGGCGCGACCTACGAGCAGTACTTC
CASSLGLGATYEQYF
>TRBJ1-2|NA|NA|TRBV25-1
TGTGCCACCAACACCATCGGGTCTAACTATGGCTACACCTTC
CATNTIGSNYGYTF
>TRBJ2-3|NA|NA|TRBV9
TGTGCCAGCAGCCCTACAGTTTCTAGCACAGATACGCAGTATTTT
CASSPTVSSTDTQYF
>TRBJ1-4|TRBD1|NA|TRBV19
TGTGCCAGCAAGACAGGGTTTAACCAAAATGAAAAACTGTTTTTT
CASKTGFNQNEKLFF
>TRBJ2-5|TRBD1|NA|TRBV6-1
TGTGCCACGGGACAGGTTCCCCAAGAGACCCAGTACTTC
CATGQVPQETQYF
>TRBJ2-5|TRBD1|once|TRBV4-1
TGCGCCAGCAGCCAGGAAGACAGGGCATTCGAGACCCAGTACTTC
CASSQEDRAFETQYF
>TRBJ2-5|NA|NA|TRBV9
TGTGCCAGCAGCGGGAGCGGTGACGGATCCCAAGAGACCCAGTACTTC
CASSGSGDGSQETQYF
>TRBJ2-3|TRBD1|few|TRBV11-2
TGTGCCAGTAAGACAGGGGGGACAGATACGCAGTATTTT
CASKTGGTDTQYF
>TRBJ2-1|TRBD2|NA|TRBV27
TGTGCCAGCAGTTTCTCCGGGACTAGTAAGGTTGAGCAGTTCTTC
CASSFSGTSKVEQFF
>TRBJ1-5|NA|few|TRBV25-1
TGTGCCAGCAGTGAATCAGGGCACAATCAGCCCCAGCATTTT
CASSESGHNQPQHF
>TRBJ1-2|NA|NA|TRBV27
TGTGCCAGCAGTCCACGCGGGCAGGGGCCCGAGGGCTTC
CASSPRGQGPEGF
>TRBJ1-1|NA|NA|TRBV19
TGTGCCAGTAAACAGCTCATGAACACTGAAGCTTTCTTT
CASKQLMNTEAFF
>TRBJ2-5|TRBD1|NA|TRBV2
TGTGCCAGAACAGGGGGCGCACAATATGAGACCCAGTACTTC
CARTGGAQYETQYF
>TRBJ1-5|NA|NA|TRBV7-8
TGTGCCAGCAGCTTACCGGGGAAGCCCCAGCATTTT
CASSLPGKPQHF
>TRBJ2-3|TRBD2|NA|TRBV25-1
TGTGCCAGCAGTGTTACTAGCGGGATCACAGATACGCAGTATTTT
CASSVTSGITDTQYF
>TRBJ2-1|TRBD2|NA|TRBV2
TGTGCCAGCAGTGACGGGACTAGCGGGGTAGTAGGTGAGCAGTTCTTC
CASSDGTSGVVGEQFF
>TRBJ1-4|TRBD1|once|TRBV10-1
TGCGCCAGCAGTGAGACCAGGGGGCATGAAAAACTGTTTTTT
CASSETRGHEKLFF
>TRBJ2-7|TRBD2|NA|TRBV29-1
TGCAGCATTACACCTAGCGGGAGCACCCACGAGCAGTACTTC
CSITPSGSTHEQYF
>TRBJ1-3|NA|few|TRBV6-5
TGTGCCAGCTCCCAGTCCTCTGGAAACACCATATATTTT
CASSQSSGNTIYF
>TRBJ1-4|TRBD1|NA|TRBV25-1
TGTGCCAGCAGTCCGGTAGACAGGGGCCTTGCAACTAATGAAAAACTGTTTTTT
CASSPVDRGLATNEKLFF
>TRBJ1-2|NA|NA|TRBV9
TGTGCCAGCAGCGTAGGCGGGGCAGGTGGCTACACCTTC
CASSVGGAGGYTF
>TRBJ1-1|TRBD1|few|TRBV6-4
TGTGCCAGCAGTGTTGAATCCGGGACAGGGGCCGCTTTCTTT
CASSVESGTGAAFF